This entry is about one T cell receptor (beta chain). This sample was taken from a study of blood T cell repertoires in COVID-19. Study as a whole: Both acute and convalescent COVID-19 samples were obtained from the United States, Italy and Spain. PBMCs, B-cell-depleted T cells, or T cells were the source of the cDNA or gDNA that made up the material.

Seattle patients were enrolled while actively infected and followed longitudinally. CDR3 size: 13 residues. Trimming cost V 4 bases and J 6 bases; bases outside gene matches: 3. Germline assignment: CDR1 SGHRS and CDR2 YFSETQ. Authors' analysis steps: Scientists estimated how many nucleated cells there were by amplifying reference gene primers. Sequencing used immunoSEQ multiplex PCR; TCRdb keeps in-frame clones, though not all of them. D and trimming come from the DNA, and the V and J calls and clone size come from that table. This sample carries about 160,000 clones, around 74% of them seen once, and the ten largest clones take around 8%.

The rearrangement links TRBV5-1 to TRBJ1-4, with 7 bases aligning to TRBD1. This TCR derives from a woman in her sixties or seventies with COVID-19, enrolled during active disease. Sequencing was carried out using peripheral blood. The CDR3 loop reads CASSGTEDEKLFF. In DNA form, the CDR3 reads TGCGCCAGCAGCGGGACAGAAGATGAAAAACTGTTTTTT. The whole variable domain, remainder taken from reference TRBV5-1 and TRBJ1-4, is KAGVTQTPRYLIKTRGQQVTLSCSPISGHRSVSWYQQTPGQGLQFLFEYFSETQRNKGNFPGRFSGRQFSNSRSEMNVSTLELGDSALYLCASSGTEDEKLFFGSGTQLSVL.